Listed here is a single T cell receptor beta chain. Its antigen is unidentified. No conserved phenylalanine or tryptophan is present at the end of the CDR3, so a read error is the likely explanation. The sample comes from a study of T cell repertoires in cytomegalovirus infection. The CDR3 length is 13 residues. V dropped 7 bases and J dropped 6; count of bases not matched to a gene: 8. Germline V lookup: CDR1 MNHNS, CDR2 SASEGT. TCRdb called the reads again in MiXCR, with one record for every CDR3 protein. The profile shows about 490,000 distinct CDR3 sequences, about 15% of them singletons. Whole-study findings and limits: Identification of carriers of CMV plus the relevant HLA was achieved through cumulative public TCR beta family frequency.

The sequence derives from a human donor in good health (CMV status not recorded). Some clones in this sample may be carry-over from other donors' samples. Sequenced input: CD8+ T cells from PBMCs. The chain recombines TRBV6-1 with TRBJ1-2, with 7 bases fitting TRBD1. The CDR3 loop reads CASTGGGLNGYTL. The CDR3 nucleotides read TGTGCCAGCACAGGGGGGGGGCTGAATGGCTACACCTTA.